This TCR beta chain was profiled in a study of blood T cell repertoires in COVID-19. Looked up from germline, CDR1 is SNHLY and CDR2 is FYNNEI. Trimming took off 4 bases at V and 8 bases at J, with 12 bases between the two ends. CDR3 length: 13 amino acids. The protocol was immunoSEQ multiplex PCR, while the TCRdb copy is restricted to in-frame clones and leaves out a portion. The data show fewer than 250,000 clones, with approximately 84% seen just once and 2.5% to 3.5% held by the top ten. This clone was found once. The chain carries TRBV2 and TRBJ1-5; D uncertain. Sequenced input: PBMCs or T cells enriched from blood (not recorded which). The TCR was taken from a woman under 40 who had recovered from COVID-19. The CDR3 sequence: CASSVQVTEPQHF. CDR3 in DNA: TGTGCCAGCAGTGTCCAAGTTACTGAGCCCCAGCATTTT. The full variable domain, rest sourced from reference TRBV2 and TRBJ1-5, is EPEVTQTPSHQVTQMGQEVILRCVPISNHLYFYWYRQILGQKVEFLVSFYNNEISEKSEIFDDQFSVERPDGSNFTLKIRSTKLEDSAMYFCASSVQVTEPQHFGDGTRLSIL.